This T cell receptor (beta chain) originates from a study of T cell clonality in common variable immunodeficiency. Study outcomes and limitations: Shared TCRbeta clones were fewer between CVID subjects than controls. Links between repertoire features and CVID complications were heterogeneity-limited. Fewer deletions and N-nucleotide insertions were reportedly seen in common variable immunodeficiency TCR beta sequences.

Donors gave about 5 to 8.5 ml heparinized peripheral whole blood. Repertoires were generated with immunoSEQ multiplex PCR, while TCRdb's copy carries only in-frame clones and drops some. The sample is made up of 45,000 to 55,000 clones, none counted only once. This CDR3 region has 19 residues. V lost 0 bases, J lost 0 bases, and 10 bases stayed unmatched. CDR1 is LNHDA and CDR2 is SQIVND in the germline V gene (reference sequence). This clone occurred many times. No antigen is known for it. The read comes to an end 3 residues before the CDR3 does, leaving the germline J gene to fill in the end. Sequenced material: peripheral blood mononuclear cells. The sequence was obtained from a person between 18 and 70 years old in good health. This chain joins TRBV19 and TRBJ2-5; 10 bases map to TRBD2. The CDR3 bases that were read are TGTGCCAGTAGTATAGATCTAGGTGGGACTAGCGACAACCAAGAGACC. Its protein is CASSIDLGGTSDNQET. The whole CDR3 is CASSIDLGGTSDNQETQYF.